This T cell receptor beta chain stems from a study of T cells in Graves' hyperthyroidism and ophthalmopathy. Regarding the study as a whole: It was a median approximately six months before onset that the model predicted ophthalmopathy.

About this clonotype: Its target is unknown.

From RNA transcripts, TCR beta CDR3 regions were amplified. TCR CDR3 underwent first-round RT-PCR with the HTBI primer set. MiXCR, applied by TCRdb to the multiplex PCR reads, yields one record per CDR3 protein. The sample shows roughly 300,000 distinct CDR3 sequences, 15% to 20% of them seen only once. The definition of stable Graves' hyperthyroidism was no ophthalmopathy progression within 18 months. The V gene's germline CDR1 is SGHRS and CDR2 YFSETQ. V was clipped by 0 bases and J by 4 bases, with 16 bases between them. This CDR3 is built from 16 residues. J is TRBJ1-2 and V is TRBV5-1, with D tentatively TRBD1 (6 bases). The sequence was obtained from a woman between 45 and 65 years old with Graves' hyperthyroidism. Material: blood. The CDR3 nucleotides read TGCGCCAGCAGCTTGGATATTGACAGGTCAGCCTATGGCTACACCTTC. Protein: CASSLDIDRSAYGYTF.